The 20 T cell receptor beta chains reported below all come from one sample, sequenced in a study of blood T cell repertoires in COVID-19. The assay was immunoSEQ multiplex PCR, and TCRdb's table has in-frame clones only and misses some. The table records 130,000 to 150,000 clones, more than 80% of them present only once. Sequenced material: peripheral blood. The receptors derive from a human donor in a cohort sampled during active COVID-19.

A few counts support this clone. Here the CDR3 DNA reads TGTGCCAGCTCACCAGGAGGGGCATTGAAAAACATTCAGTACTTC. Translated, it gives CASSPGGALKNIQYF. The chain couples TRBV18 to TRBJ2-4; a possible D gene is TRBD2 (6 bases). The CDR3 loop spans 15 amino acids. Trimming took off 2 bases at V and 4 bases at J, with 12 bases between the two ends. The germline V gene encodes CDR1 KGHSH and CDR2 LQKENI.

The CDR3 loop reads CASSRPRTGVTYNEQFF. In DNA form, the CDR3 reads TGTGCCAGCAGCCGACCCCGGACAGGGGTAACCTACAATGAGCAGTTCTTC. The V and J genes are TRBV2 and TRBJ2-1, with 9 bases identical to TRBD1. Germline V gene lookup returns CDR1 SNHLY and CDR2 FYNNEI. The V gene end was trimmed by 6 bases and the J gene end by 2 bases; junction bases not matched to a gene: 11. This CDR3 region has 17 residues. The full variable domain, completed using reference TRBV2 and TRBJ2-1, is EPEVTQTPSHQVTQMGQEVILRCVPISNHLYFYWYRQILGQKVEFLVSFYNNEISEKSEIFDDQFSVERPDGSNFTLKIRSTKLEDSAMYFCASSRPRTGVTYNEQFFGPGTRLTVL.

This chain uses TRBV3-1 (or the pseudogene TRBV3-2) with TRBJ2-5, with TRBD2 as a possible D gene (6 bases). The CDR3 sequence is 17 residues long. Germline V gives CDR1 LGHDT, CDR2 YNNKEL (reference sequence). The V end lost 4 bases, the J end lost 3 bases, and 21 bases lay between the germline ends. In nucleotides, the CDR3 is TGTGCCAGCAGCCGTGGAGACGCGGGGCGAAATAAAGAGACCCAGTACTTC. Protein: CASSRGDAGRNKETQYF.

This CDR3 is CASSYTQGANEAFF. DNA for the CDR3: TGTGCCAGCAGTTACACCCAGGGGGCAAATGAAGCTTTCTTT. The gene calls are TRBV6-6 and TRBJ1-1, with 8 bases fitting TRBD1. J gave up 7 bases and V 2 bases, and 6 bases lay outside the gene matches. The CDR3 has 14 amino acids. Germline-derived CDR1 and CDR2 are MNHNY and SVGAGI (reference sequence).

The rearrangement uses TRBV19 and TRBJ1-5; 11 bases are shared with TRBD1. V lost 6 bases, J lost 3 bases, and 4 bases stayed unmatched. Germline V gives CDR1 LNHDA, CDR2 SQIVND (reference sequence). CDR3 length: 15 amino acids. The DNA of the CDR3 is TGTGCCAGTAGGGGACAGGGGGTATTCAATCAGCCCCAGCATTTT. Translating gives CASRGQGVFNQPQHF.

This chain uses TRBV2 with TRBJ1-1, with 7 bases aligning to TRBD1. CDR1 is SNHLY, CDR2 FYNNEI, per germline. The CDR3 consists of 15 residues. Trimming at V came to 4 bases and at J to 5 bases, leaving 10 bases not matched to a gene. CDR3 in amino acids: CASSVGTAVNTEAFF. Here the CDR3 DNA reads TGTGCCAGCAGTGTTGGGACAGCAGTCAATACTGAAGCTTTCTTT.

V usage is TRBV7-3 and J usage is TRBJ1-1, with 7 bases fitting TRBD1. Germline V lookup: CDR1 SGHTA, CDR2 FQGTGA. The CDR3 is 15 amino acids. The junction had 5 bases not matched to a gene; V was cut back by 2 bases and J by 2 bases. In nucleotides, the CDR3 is TGTGCCAGCAGCTTATATGCAGGGGGAAACACTGAAGCTTTCTTT. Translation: CASSLYAGGNTEAFF.

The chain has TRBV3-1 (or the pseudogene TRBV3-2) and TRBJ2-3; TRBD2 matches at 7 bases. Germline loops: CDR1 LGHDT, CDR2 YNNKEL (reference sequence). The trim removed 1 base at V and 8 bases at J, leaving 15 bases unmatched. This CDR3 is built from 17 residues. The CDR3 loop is CASSQVPLAGREGTQYF. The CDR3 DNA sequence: TGTGCCAGCAGCCAAGTCCCCTTGGCGGGTAGGGAGGGTACGCAGTATTTT.

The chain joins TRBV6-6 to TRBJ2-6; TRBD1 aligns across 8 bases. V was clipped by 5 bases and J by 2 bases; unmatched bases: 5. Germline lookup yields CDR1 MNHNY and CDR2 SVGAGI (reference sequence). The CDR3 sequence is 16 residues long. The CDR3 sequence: CASSQPQGAGANVLTF. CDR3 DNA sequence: TGTGCCAGCAGTCAACCACAGGGGGCTGGGGCCAACGTCCTGACTTTC.

The CDR3 DNA sequence: TGTGCCAGCAGTCCCCGGGACATCCATCATACGCAGTATTTT. This encodes CASSPRDIHHTQYF. V is TRBV27 and J is TRBJ2-3; tentatively, D is TRBD1 (6 bases). The CDR3 totals 14 residues. Trimming took 5 bases from V and 7 from J, leaving 16 bases between them. The germline gives CDR1 MNHEY, CDR2 SMNVEV (reference sequence).

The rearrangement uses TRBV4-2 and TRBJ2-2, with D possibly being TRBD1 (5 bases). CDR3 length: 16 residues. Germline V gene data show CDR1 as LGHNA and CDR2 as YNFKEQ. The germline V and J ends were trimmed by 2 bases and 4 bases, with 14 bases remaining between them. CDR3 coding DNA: TGTGCCAGCAGCCAAACACAGGAGCTTGCCACCGGGGAGCTGTTTTTT. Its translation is CASSQTQELATGELFF.

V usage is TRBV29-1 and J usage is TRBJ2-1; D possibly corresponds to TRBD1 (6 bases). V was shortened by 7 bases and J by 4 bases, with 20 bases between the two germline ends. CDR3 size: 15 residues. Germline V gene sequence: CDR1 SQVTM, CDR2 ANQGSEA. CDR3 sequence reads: CSAGAQGNTYNEQFF. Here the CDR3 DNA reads TGCAGCGCCGGCGCTCAGGGGAACACTTACAATGAGCAGTTCTTC.

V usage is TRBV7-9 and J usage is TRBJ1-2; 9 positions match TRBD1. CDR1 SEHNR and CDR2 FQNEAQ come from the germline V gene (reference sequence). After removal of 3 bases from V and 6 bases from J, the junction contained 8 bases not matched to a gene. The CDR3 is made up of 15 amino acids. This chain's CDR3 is CASSFGTGRKDGYTF. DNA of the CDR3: TGTGCCAGCAGCTTCGGGACAGGGCGAAAAGATGGCTACACCTTC.

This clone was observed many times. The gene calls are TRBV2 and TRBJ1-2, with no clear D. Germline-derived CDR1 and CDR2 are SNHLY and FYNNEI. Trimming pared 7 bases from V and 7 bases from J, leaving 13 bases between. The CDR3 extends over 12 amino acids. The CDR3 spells CASMSSLGGYTF. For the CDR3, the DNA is TGTGCCAGCATGAGCTCCCTTGGTGGCTACACCTTC.

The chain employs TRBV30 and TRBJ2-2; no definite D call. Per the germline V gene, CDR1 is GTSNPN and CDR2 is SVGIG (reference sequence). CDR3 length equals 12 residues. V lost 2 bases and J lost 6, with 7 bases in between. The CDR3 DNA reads TGTGCCTGGAGTCGGTCATCCGGGGAGCTGTTTTTT. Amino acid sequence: CAWSRSSGELFF.

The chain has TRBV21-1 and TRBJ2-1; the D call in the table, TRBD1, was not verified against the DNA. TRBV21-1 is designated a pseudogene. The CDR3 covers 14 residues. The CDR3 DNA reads TGTGCCAATCCCCGGGAACAGGGTCCGTTTGAGCAGTTCTTC. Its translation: CANPREQGPFEQFF.

This CDR3 reads CASSYPAGETQYF. The CDR3 nucleotides read TGTGCCAGCAGTTACCCCGCCGGGGAGACCCAGTACTTC. The chain carries TRBV6-5 and TRBJ2-5; D is unclear. CDR3 length: 13 residues. The ends were cut back, 2 bases at V and 5 bases at J, with 9 bases in the middle. Germline-derived CDR1 and CDR2 are MNHEY and SVGAGI.

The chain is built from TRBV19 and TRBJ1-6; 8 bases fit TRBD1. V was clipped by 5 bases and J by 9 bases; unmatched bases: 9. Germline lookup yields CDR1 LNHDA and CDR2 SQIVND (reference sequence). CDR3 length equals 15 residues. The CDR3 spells CASSATTGVTSPLHF. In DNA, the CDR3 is TGTGCCAGTAGTGCGACGACAGGGGTTACTTCACCCCTCCACTTT.

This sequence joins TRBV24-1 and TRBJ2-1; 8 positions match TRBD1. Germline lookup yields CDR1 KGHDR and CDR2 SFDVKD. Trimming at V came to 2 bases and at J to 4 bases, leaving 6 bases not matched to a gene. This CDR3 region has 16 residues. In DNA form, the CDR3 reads TGTGCCACCAGTGATTCTGGACAGGGAAGGTACAATGAGCAGTTCTTC. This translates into CATSDSGQGRYNEQFF.

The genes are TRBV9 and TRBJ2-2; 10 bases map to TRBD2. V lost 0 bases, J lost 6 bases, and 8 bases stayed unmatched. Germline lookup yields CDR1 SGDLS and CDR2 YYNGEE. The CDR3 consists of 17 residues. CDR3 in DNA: TGTGCCAGCAGCGTAGAGATAGCGGGAGGAAGAGCCGGGGAGCTGTTTTTT. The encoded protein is CASSVEIAGGRAGELFF.